The source of this T cell receptor (beta chain) is a study of cytomegalovirus exposure and HLA in healthy donors. Study-wide points: Clonal expansion, a later analysis showed, was greater in HLA-associated TCR beta chains than in equally common others.

On this clone itself: The antigen remains undetermined.

PCR primers comprised 60 Vbeta and 13 Jbeta primers. Method: immunoSEQ multiplex PCR; TCRdb's copy keeps in-frame clones and lacks some. The repertoire holds around 210,000 clones, approximately 84% seen once, with 0.2% to 0.3% in the top ten. The V gene lost 2 bases and the J gene lost 3 bases, with 12 bases spanning the gap. CDR3 length: 14 amino acids. Germline V CDR1 and CDR2: SQVTM, ANQGSEA. V and J are TRBV29-1 and TRBJ2-3; D might be TRBD2 (5 bases). The clonotype was recovered from a girl aged 2 to 10 in good health and CMV-seronegative. Sequencing was carried out using PBMCs. CDR3 DNA: TGCAGCGTTGAACGGGGTATCGGTACAGATACGCAGTATTTT. Protein: CSVERGIGTDTQYF.